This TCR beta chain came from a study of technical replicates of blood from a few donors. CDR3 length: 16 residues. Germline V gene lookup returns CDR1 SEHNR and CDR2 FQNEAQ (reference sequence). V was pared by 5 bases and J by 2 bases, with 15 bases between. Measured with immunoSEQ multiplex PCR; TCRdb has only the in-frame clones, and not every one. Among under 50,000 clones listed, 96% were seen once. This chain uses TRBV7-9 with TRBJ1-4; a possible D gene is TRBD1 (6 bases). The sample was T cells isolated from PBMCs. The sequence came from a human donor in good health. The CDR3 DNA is TGTGCCAGCAGCAAGTCACAGGGTCGGACTAATGAAAAACTGTTTTTT. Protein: CASSKSQGRTNEKLFF.